These T cell receptor beta chains were read from a single sample in a study of control samples from healthy donors and cancer patients. Only in-frame clones appear in the TCRdb table, and some are missing; sequencing was by immunoSEQ multiplex PCR. The sample consists of some 40,000 clones, about four fifths of them appearing once. Material for sequencing was PBMCs. The receptors come from a woman in her fifties or sixties with lung cancer. Each CDR3 is given with its conserved first and last residue. Each record gives: D gene, J gene, V gene, clone size, CDR3 DNA, CDR3 protein. D genes are given only for firm matches. The size of a clone is reported for some rows only, either as once, few or many, or as a class for expanded clones.

NA	TRBJ1-1	TRBV4-2	once	TGTGCCAGCAGCCAAGGGAGTAGTTTCAGGATGAACACTGAAGCTTTCTTT	CASSQGSSFRMNTEAFF
NA	TRBJ2-6	TRBV7-3	NA	TGTGCCAGCAGTTCGCCCGGAGGGGCCAACGTCCTGACTTTC	CASSSPGGANVLTF
NA	TRBJ1-5	TRBV11-2	NA	TGTGCCAGCAGTCCGGAGGGCAATCAGCCCCAGCATTTT	CASSPEGNQPQHF
TRBD1	TRBJ1-2	TRBV2	NA	TGTGCCAGCACCGAGGACAGGGGGAGAAACTATGGCTACACCTTC	CASTEDRGRNYGYTF
NA	TRBJ1-5	TRBV7-2	NA	TGTGCCAGCAGCTTAACGGTCGGGGGGCGGCCCCAGCATTTT	CASSLTVGGRPQHF
NA	TRBJ1-5	TRBV19	NA	TGTGCCAGTAGGAGTAGCAATCAGCCCCAGCATTTT	CASRSSNQPQHF
TRBD2	TRBJ2-3	TRBV27	once	TGTGCCAGCAGGCGGGGGAGGACAGATACGCAGTATTTT	CASRRGRTDTQYF
NA	TRBJ2-5	TRBV9	NA	TGTGCCAGCAGTGCGTCCATAGAGACCCAGTACTTC	CASSASIETQYF
TRBD1	TRBJ1-1	TRBV27	NA	TGTGCCAGCAGTTTATCGGGGACAGGGGGCGAAACTTTCTTT	CASSLSGTGGETFF
TRBD1	TRBJ1-4	TRBV6-6	NA	TGTGCCAGCAGTCACGCGGGACAGGGAGGAGAAAAACTGTTTTTT	CASSHAGQGGEKLFF
NA	TRBJ1-1	TRBV5-1	NA	TGCGCCAGCAGCCCGATCGCCGGGAACACTGAAGCTTTCTTT	CASSPIAGNTEAFF
NA	TRBJ2-3	TRBV30	NA	TGTGCCTGGAGTTTGGGGACTCCCTGGGGTCCAGATACGCAGTATTTT	CAWSLGTPWGPDTQYF
TRBD1	TRBJ2-1	TRBV19	once	TGTGCCAGTACCCCGGGACAGGTCTACAATGAGCAGTTCTTC	CASTPGQVYNEQFF
TRBD1	TRBJ1-2	TRBV29-1	NA	TGCAGCGTGCCGTCCTCGGACAGGGTAGGAGGCTACACCTTC	CSVPSSDRVGGYTF
NA	TRBJ2-1	TRBV7-3	NA	TGTGCCAGCAGCGCACTAGGGAGCTCCTACAATGAGCAGTTCTTC	CASSALGSSYNEQFF
NA	TRBJ1-1	TRBV11-3	NA	TGTGCCAGCAGCGGGGGGGGCACGGGAACCCCCAACACTGAAGCTTTCTTT	CASSGGGTGTPNTEAFF
NA	TRBJ2-5	TRBV7-2	NA	TGTGCCAGCAGCTCGACAGGTCAAGGGGAGACCCAGTACTTC	CASSSTGQGETQYF
TRBD2	TRBJ2-1	TRBV7-9	once	TGTGCCAGCAACCTAGCGGGGCTCAATGAGCAGTTCTTC	CASNLAGLNEQFF
NA	TRBJ1-6	TRBV14	NA	TGTGCCAGCAGCCACGGGGGGCGGCACCTCCACTTT	CASSHGGRHLHF
TRBD2	TRBJ2-3	TRBV7-7	NA	TGTGCCAGCAGCGAGGGGACTAGTGCTGATACGCAGTATTTT	CASSEGTSADTQYF
TRBD2	TRBJ2-3	TRBV19	NA	TGTGCCAGTAGTGCTGAGCGGGGTGCTAGCACAGATACGCAGTATTTT	CASSAERGASTDTQYF
TRBD1	TRBJ2-2	TRBV6-5	NA	TGTGCCAGCAGTTCTGGACAGGAGACCGGGGAGCTGTTTTTT	CASSSGQETGELFF
NA	TRBJ2-2	TRBV28	NA	TGTGCCAGCAGTTTATCACTTTTCCTCAAGACCGGGGAGCTGTTTTTT	CASSLSLFLKTGELFF
NA	TRBJ1-4	TRBV7-9	NA	TGTGCCAGCAGCTTAGGCTCGGGGAATGAAAAACTGTTTTTT	CASSLGSGNEKLFF
NA	TRBJ2-7	TRBV19	NA	TGTGCCAGTAGGCCCAAACGGTTGGCACGGCGCGAGCAGTACTTC	CASRPKRLARREQYF
NA	TRBJ1-1	TRBV7-2	NA	TGTGCCAGCAGCCCCGGGGGAGGTGGTAACACTGAAGCTTTCTTT	CASSPGGGGNTEAFF
TRBD2	TRBJ2-5	TRBV7-7	NA	TGTGCTAGCAGCCCGGGACTAGCGGTGGGGGAGACCCAGTACTTC	CASSPGLAVGETQYF
TRBD1	TRBJ1-1	TRBV9	NA	TGTGCCAGCAGCGAACTTAGTTCGAGGACCTCAGGGGGAGCTTTCTTT	CASSELSSRTSGGAFF
TRBD1	TRBJ2-3	TRBV24-1	NA	TGTGCCACCAGTGAAACCGGGACAGGGACAGATACGCAGTATTTT	CATSETGTGTDTQYF
NA	TRBJ2-2	TRBV7-3	NA	TGTGCCAGCAGCTACGCCCCTGGAGGGGTCGAGAGAGGGGAGCTGTTTTTT	CASSYAPGGVERGELFF
NA	TRBJ2-7	TRBV7-9	once	TGTGCCAGCAGCTTAGGAGGACGGTTAGGGGGGGAGCAGTACTTC	CASSLGGRLGGEQYF
TRBD1	TRBJ2-7	TRBV7-9	NA	TGTGCCAGCACCTCCCTGGGGACAGGGACCTACGAGCAGTACTTC	CASTSLGTGTYEQYF
NA	TRBJ1-2	TRBV5-5	once	TGTGCCAGCAGCCCAGGGAGCTATGGCTACACCTTC	CASSPGSYGYTF
NA	TRBJ1-5	TRBV15	NA	TGTGCCACCAGCAGAGATCGTGGTGGCGGGCTAAATCAGCCCCAGCATTTT	CATSRDRGGGLNQPQHF
TRBD2	TRBJ2-1	TRBV7-3	NA	TGTGCCAGCAGGTCTGGGACTAGCGGGAACAATGAGCAGTTCTTC	CASRSGTSGNNEQFF
NA	TRBJ1-2	TRBV19	NA	TGTGCCAGTAGTCTAACCGGAGGCGGGGGCGGCTACACCTTC	CASSLTGGGGGYTF